The TCR beta chain under discussion was sequenced for a study of blood T cell repertoires in COVID-19. Across the whole study: PBMCs, B-cell-depleted T cells, or T cells provided the cDNA or gDNA that made up the material.

V lost 9 bases, J lost 8 bases, and 17 bases lay in between. The CDR3 runs 13 residues. Germline lookup yields CDR1 LGHDT and CDR2 YNNKEL (reference sequence). In the authors' methods: Using reference gene primer amplification, nucleated cell counts were estimated. TCRdb's table, derived via immunoSEQ multiplex PCR, lists solely in-frame clones and lacks some. V and J calls and clone size are copied from that table; D and trimming were computed from the DNA. The sample holds 140,000 or so clones; approximately 91% are singletons and the top ten take 1.5% to 2%. The sample comprised peripheral blood. The source of this sequence is a man between 65 and 85 years old with acute or convalescent COVID-19. The chain carries TRBV3-1 (or the pseudogene TRBV3-2) and TRBJ2-1, with D perhaps matching TRBD2 (5 bases). CDR3 in amino acids: CASQRFGGHEQFF. The CDR3 region has the DNA TGTGCCAGTCAGCGGTTCGGCGGGCATGAGCAGTTCTTC.